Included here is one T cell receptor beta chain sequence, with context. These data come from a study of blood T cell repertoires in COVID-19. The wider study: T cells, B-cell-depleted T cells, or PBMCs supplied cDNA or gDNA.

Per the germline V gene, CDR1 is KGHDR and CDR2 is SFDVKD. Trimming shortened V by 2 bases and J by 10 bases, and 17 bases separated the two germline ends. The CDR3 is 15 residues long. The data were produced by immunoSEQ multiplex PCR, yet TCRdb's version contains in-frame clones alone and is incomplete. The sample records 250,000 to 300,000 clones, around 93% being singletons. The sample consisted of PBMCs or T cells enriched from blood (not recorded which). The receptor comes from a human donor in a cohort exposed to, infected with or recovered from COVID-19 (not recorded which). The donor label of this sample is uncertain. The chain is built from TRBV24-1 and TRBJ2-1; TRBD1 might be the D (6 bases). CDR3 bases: TGTGCCACCAGTGATTCAAGGACAGCGTTGGGGGAGCAGTTCTTC. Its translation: CATSDSRTALGEQFF.